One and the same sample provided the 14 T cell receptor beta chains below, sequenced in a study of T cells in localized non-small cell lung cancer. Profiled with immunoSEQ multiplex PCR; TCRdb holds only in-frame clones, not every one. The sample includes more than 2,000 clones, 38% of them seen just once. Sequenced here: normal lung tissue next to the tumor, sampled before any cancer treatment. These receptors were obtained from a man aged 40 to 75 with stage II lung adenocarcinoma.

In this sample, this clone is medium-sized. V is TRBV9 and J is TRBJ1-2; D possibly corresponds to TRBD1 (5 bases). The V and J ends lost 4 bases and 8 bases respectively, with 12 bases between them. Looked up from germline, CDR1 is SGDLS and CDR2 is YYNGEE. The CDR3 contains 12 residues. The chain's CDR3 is CASSPRVFGYTF. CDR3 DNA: TGTGCCAGCAGCCCCAGGGTATTCGGCTACACCTTC. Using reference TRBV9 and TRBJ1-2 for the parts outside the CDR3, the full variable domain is DSGVTQTPKHLITATGQRVTLRCSPRSGDLSVYWYQQSLDQGLQFLIQYYNGEERAKGNILERFSAQQFPDLHSELNLSSLELGDSALYFCASSPRVFGYTFGSGTRLTVV.

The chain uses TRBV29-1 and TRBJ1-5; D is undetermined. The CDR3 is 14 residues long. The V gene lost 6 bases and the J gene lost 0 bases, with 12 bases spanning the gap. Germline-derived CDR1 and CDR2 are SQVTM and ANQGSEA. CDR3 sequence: CSVVSAGSNQPQHF. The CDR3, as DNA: TGCAGCGTCGTTTCGGCGGGTAGCAATCAGCCCCAGCATTTT.

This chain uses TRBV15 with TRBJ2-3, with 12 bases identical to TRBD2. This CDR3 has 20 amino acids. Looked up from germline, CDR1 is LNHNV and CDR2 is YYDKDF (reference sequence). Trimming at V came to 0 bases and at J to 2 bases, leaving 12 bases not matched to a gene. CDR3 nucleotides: TGTGCCACCAGCAGAGATCGGCTAGCGGGGGGGCACGGAGACACAGATACGCAGTATTTT. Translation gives CATSRDRLAGGHGDTDTQYF. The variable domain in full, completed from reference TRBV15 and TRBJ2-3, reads DAMVIQNPRYQVTQFGKPVTLSCSQTLNHNVMYWYQQKSSQAPKLLFHYYDKDFNNEADTPDNFQSRRPNTSFCFLDIRSPGLGDTAMYLCATSRDRLAGGHGDTDTQYFGPGTRLTVL.

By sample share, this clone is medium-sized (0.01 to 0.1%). CDR3 in amino acids: CASSPGQGGTNPEAFF. The CDR3, as DNA: TGTGCCAGCAGCCCGGGACAGGGGGGAACGAATCCTGAAGCTTTCTTT. V usage is TRBV11-3 and J usage is TRBJ1-1; 11 bases are a match to TRBD1. CDR3 length equals 16 residues. Unmatched junction bases numbered 11, after V lost 5 bases and J lost 6 bases. Germline V lookup: CDR1 SGHNT, CDR2 YENEEA.

The CDR3 protein is CASCRDRVISEQYF. The DNA for the CDR3 is TGTGCCAGCTGCCGTGACAGGGTTATAAGCGAGCAGTACTTC. V is TRBV7-5 and J is TRBJ2-7; TRBD1, the D gene given by the table, was not confirmed from the DNA. TRBV7-5 is reported as a pseudogene. The CDR3 runs 14 residues.

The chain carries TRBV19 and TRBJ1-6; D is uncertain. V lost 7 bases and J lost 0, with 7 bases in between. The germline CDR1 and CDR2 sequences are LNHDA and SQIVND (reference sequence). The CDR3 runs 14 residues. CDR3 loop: CASTQSSYNSPLHF. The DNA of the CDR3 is TGTGCCAGTACGCAGAGCTCCTATAATTCACCCCTCCACTTT.

In DNA form, the CDR3 reads TGCAGCGTCTCTACCCAAGGGTCGATAGATACGCAGTATTTT. Its translation is CSVSTQGSIDTQYF. The chain uses TRBV29-1 and TRBJ2-3; no clear D. Germline V gene sequence: CDR1 SQVTM, CDR2 ANQGSEA. The ends were cut back, 6 bases at V and 5 bases at J, with 18 bases in the middle. CDR3 length: 14 amino acids.

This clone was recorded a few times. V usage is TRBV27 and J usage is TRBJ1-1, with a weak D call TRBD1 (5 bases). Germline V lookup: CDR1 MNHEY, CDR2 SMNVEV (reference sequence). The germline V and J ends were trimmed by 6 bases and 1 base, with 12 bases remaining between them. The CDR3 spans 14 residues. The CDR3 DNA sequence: TGTGCCAGCAGAATAGGACATTGGAACACTGAAGCTTTCTTT. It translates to CASRIGHWNTEAFF.

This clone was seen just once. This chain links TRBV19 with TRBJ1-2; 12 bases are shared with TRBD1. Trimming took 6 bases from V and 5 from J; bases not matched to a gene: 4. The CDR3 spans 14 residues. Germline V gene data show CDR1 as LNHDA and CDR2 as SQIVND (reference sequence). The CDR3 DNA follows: TGTGCCAGTAGGCCGGGACAGGGGGCTTATGGCTACACCTTC. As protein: CASRPGQGAYGYTF.

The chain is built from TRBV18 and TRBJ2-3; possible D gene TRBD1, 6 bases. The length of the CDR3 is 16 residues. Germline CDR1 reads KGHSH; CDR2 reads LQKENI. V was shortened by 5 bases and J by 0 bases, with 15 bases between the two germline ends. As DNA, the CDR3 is TGTGCCAGCTCAAAGTTTCAGACAGGAAGCACAGATACGCAGTATTTT. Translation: CASSKFQTGSTDTQYF. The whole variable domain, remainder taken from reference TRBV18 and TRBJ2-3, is NAGVMQNPRHLVRRRGQEARLRCSPMKGHSHVYWYRQLPEEGLKFMVYLQKENIIDESGMPKERFSAEFPKEGPSILRIQQVVRGDSAAYFCASSKFQTGSTDTQYFGPGTRLTVL.

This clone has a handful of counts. In DNA form, the CDR3 reads TGTGCCAGCAGTAACCCCCGAACAGGGTGGGTCACTGAAGCTTTCTTT. It codes for CASSNPRTGWVTEAFF. This chain links TRBV6-8 with TRBJ1-1, with D possibly TRBD1 on 6 matching bases. Trimming shortened V by 5 bases and J by 4 bases, and 20 bases separated the two germline ends. This CDR3 has 16 amino acids. Germline V gene lookup returns CDR1 MNHGY and CDR2 SAAAGT.

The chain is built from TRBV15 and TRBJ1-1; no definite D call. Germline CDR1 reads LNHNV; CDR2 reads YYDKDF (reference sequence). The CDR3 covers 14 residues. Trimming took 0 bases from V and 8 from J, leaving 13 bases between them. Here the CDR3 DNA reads TGTGCCACCAGCAGAGATATGAGGGCGGAAGAAGCTTTCTTT. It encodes CATSRDMRAEEAFF. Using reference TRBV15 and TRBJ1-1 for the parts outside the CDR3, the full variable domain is DAMVIQNPRYQVTQFGKPVTLSCSQTLNHNVMYWYQQKSSQAPKLLFHYYDKDFNNEADTPDNFQSRRPNTSFCFLDIRSPGLGDTAMYLCATSRDMRAEEAFFGQGTRLTVV.

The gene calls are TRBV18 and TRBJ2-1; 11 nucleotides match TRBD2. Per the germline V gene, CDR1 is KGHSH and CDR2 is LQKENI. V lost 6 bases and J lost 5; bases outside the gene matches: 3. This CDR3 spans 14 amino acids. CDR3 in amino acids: CASSSGLADNEQFF. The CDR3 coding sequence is TGTGCCAGCTCCTCGGGACTAGCGGACAATGAGCAGTTCTTC.

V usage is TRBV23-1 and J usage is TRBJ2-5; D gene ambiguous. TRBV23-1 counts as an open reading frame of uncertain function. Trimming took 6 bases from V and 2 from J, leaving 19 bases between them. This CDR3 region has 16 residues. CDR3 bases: TGCGCCAGCAGCCCTCCCTTCTCGGAAGGTCAAGAGACCCAGTACTTC. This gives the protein CASSPPFSEGQETQYF.